Described below is a single T cell receptor (beta chain) sequence and its context. The sample comes from a study of blood T cell repertoires in COVID-19. The wider study: Researchers got acute and convalescent COVID-19 samples from the United States, Italy and Spain. T cells, B-cell-depleted T cells, or PBMCs supplied cDNA or gDNA.

How the authors handled the data: Amplifying reference gene primers gave estimates of nucleated cell counts. The assay was immunoSEQ multiplex PCR, and TCRdb's table has in-frame clones only and misses some. Clonal size and the V and J genes are those of that table, whereas D and trimming came from the DNA. The repertoire holds about 130,000 clones, with about 88% as singletons. The CDR3 consists of 14 residues. Trimming shortened V by 7 bases and J by 0 bases, and 12 bases separated the two germline ends. Germline values: CDR1 ENHRY, CDR2 SYGVKD. The specimen sequenced was peripheral blood. The V gene is TRBV10-3, the J gene TRBJ1-1, with D possibly being TRBD1 (5 bases). The receptor was isolated from a woman of 80 years or more with acute or convalescent COVID-19. CDR3 in amino acids: CAIMSAGMNTEAFF. The CDR3, as DNA: TGTGCCATCATGTCGGCAGGGATGAACACTGAAGCTTTCTTT.